The 26 T cell receptor beta chains given below trace back to one sample, sequenced in a study of beta chain features in type 1 diabetes. Expressed TCRB transcripts got sequenced, as all isolated RNA was reverse transcribed. Method: immunoSEQ multiplex PCR; TCRdb's copy keeps in-frame clones and lacks some. This table holds approximately 160,000 clones, 7% to 10% found once. The sequenced sample was central memory CD4+ T cells from blood. The receptor set was obtained from a woman aged 18-29 years in good health.

The chain couples TRBV29-1 to TRBJ2-6, with D maybe TRBD2 (5 bases). V was cut by 4 bases and J by 2 bases, with 9 bases left in between. CDR3 length: 14 residues. Per germline, CDR1 SQVTM and CDR2 ANQGSEA. This chain's CDR3 is CSVGRGPGANVLTF. DNA for the CDR3: TGCAGCGTTGGCCGGGGTCCTGGGGCCAACGTCCTGACTTTC. The complete variable domain, with remaining parts taken from reference TRBV29-1 and TRBJ2-6, reads SAVISQKPSRDICQRGTSLTIQCQVDSQVTMMFWYRQQPGQSLTLIATANQGSEATYESGFVIDKFPISRPNLTFSTLTVSNMSPEDSSIYLCSVGRGPGANVLTFGAGSRLTVL.

This clone came up a few times. The chain uses TRBV14 and TRBJ2-7, with a tentative D call TRBD1 (6 bases). The CDR3 loop spans 15 amino acids. Trimming left V 0 bases short and J 0 bases short, with 9 bases between. CDR1 is SGHDN and CDR2 is FVKESK in the germline V gene. CDR3 protein: CASSQEVRGSYEQYF. The CDR3 DNA follows: TGTGCCAGCAGCCAAGAGGTCAGGGGCTCCTACGAGCAGTACTTC.

V usage is TRBV10-3 and J usage is TRBJ1-1, with D unresolved. The CDR3 spans 14 residues. Trimming stripped 6 bases from V and 1 base from J, with 12 bases between. Germline V lookup: CDR1 ENHRY, CDR2 SYGVKD. The CDR3 loop is CAISEGLKNTEAFF. CDR3 DNA sequence: TGTGCCATCAGCGAAGGACTGAAGAACACTGAAGCTTTCTTT.

This clone was counted a few times. CDR3 amino acids: CASSYSRGYGYTF. The CDR3 DNA reads TGTGCCAGCAGTTACAGCCGGGGATATGGCTACACCTTC. This chain joins TRBV6-6 and TRBJ1-2, with D unresolved. Germline V gene lookup returns CDR1 MNHNY and CDR2 SVGAGI (reference sequence). The CDR3 loop spans 13 amino acids. V lost 2 bases and J 5 bases, leaving 9 bases between the germline ends.

The chain recombines TRBV28 with TRBJ2-6, with a possible D match to TRBD1 (6 bases). The germline gives CDR1 MDHEN, CDR2 SYDVKM. The CDR3 runs to 19 residues. V was clipped by 6 bases and J by 0 bases, with 21 bases between them. The CDR3 loop is CASRPTGLGIVSGANVLTF. As DNA, the CDR3 is TGTGCCAGCAGGCCAACAGGGCTCGGGATCGTCTCTGGGGCCAACGTCCTGACTTTC.

There are many counts of this clone. The chain has TRBV4-3 and TRBJ2-3; D not certain. Germline V gene sequence: CDR1 LGHNA, CDR2 YSLEER. The ends were cut back, 1 base at V and 2 bases at J, with 4 bases in the middle. This CDR3 contains 13 residues. The CDR3 bases are TGCGCCAGCAGCCAAGGGGCCACAGATACGCAGTATTTT. Protein sequence: CASSQGATDTQYF.

The sample holds a few counts of this clone. V gene TRBV29-1 combines with J gene TRBJ2-5; TRBD1 might be the D (6 bases). CDR3 length: 14 residues. The germline V gene encodes CDR1 SQVTM and CDR2 ANQGSEA. Between the trimmed V and J ends, which lost 6 bases and 1 base, there was a span of 15 bases. CDR3 protein: CSVTDSRFQETQYF. The CDR3, as DNA: TGCAGCGTGACGGACAGTAGATTCCAAGAGACCCAGTACTTC.

This clone appeared a few times. The chain employs TRBV7-3 and TRBJ1-2; TRBD1 matches 8 bases. The germline V gene encodes CDR1 SGHTA and CDR2 FQGTGA. V lost 3 bases, J lost 3 bases, and 3 bases stayed unmatched. CDR3 size: 14 residues. In DNA, the CDR3 is TGTGCCAGCAGCTTCACGACAGGGGACTATGGCTACACCTTC. Protein: CASSFTTGDYGYTF.

This clone was seen more than once but under ten times. This CDR3 is CASSPQSGTYNEQFF. The CDR3 nucleotides are TGTGCCAGCAGCCCCCAAAGCGGGACCTACAATGAGCAGTTCTTC. V and J are TRBV9 and TRBJ2-1; the match to TRBD2 covers 7 bases. The ends lost 4 bases at V and 2 bases at J; junction bases unmatched: 6. The CDR3 is made up of 15 amino acids. CDR1 is SGDLS, CDR2 YYNGEE, per germline.

This clone was counted between two and nine times. The rearrangement joins TRBV5-4 to TRBJ2-2; 7 nucleotides line up with TRBD2. The CDR3 contains 16 residues. Per germline, CDR1 SGHNT and CDR2 YYREEE (reference sequence). Germline trimming cut 0 bases from V and 5 bases from J; bases unmatched to any gene: 7. The CDR3 reads CASSLVGRGGTGELFF. In nucleotides, the CDR3 is TGTGCCAGCAGCTTGGTTGGACGGGGAGGGACCGGGGAGCTGTTTTTT.

This sequence joins TRBV7-9 and TRBJ1-4, with TRBD1 matching 7 bases. After removal of 5 bases from V and 11 bases from J, the junction contained 11 bases not matched to a gene. This CDR3 is built from 14 residues. In germline, CDR1 is SEHNR, CDR2 FQNEAQ (reference sequence). The DNA for the CDR3 is TGTGCCAGCAGCCGTGGGACAGTGTCCTGGAAACTGTTTTTT. This sequence encodes CASSRGTVSWKLFF. The whole variable domain, remainder taken from reference TRBV7-9 and TRBJ1-4, is DTGVSQNPRHKITKRGQNVTFRCDPISEHNRLYWYRQTLGQGPEFLTYFQNEAQLEKSRLLSDRFSAERPKGSFSTLEIQRTEQGDSAMYLCASSRGTVSWKLFFGSGTQLSVL.

The chain is built from TRBV27 and TRBJ1-6; 8 nucleotides align to TRBD1. Germline CDR1 and CDR2: MNHEY and SMNVEV (reference sequence). J was trimmed by 9 bases and V by 5 bases; bases with no gene match: 12. The CDR3 covers 16 residues. The CDR3 loop is CASSTSKDRDGSPLHF. As DNA, the CDR3 is TGTGCCAGCAGTACTTCTAAGGACAGGGACGGTTCACCCCTCCACTTT.

The chain has TRBV10-3 and TRBJ2-7; 10 bases line up with TRBD1. The CDR3 consists of 13 residues. V gave up 10 bases and J gave up 3 bases; unmatched junction bases: 6. Per the germline V gene, CDR1 is ENHRY and CDR2 is SYGVKD. CDR3 in amino acids: CASSGTGVYEQYF. The CDR3 DNA sequence: TGTGCCAGCTCCGGGACAGGGGTCTACGAGCAGTACTTC.

This chain joins TRBV18 and TRBJ2-4; maybe TRBD2 (5 bases). Trimming left V 0 bases short and J 1 base short, with 7 bases between. Germline CDR1 is KGHSH and CDR2 is LQKENI. CDR3 size: 15 residues. CDR3 loop: CASSPPSVAKNIQYF. In nucleotides, the CDR3 is TGTGCCAGCTCACCACCTAGCGTTGCCAAAAACATTCAGTACTTC.

The table lists this clone with a few counts. This chain uses TRBV15 with TRBJ1-1, with 7 nucleotides matching TRBD1. Per germline, CDR1 LNHNV and CDR2 YYDKDF (reference sequence). The length of the CDR3 is 18 residues. J gave up 0 bases and V 3 bases, and 13 bases lay outside the gene matches. CDR3 bases: TGTGCCACCAGCAGGTTACGGGGGACAGAGGGGATGAACACTGAAGCTTTCTTT. Amino acid sequence: CATSRLRGTEGMNTEAFF.

In this sample, this clone turned up a few times. The chain couples TRBV29-1 to TRBJ1-2, with 8 bases fitting TRBD1. This CDR3 spans 13 amino acids. Germline CDR1 and CDR2: SQVTM and ANQGSEA. V lost 7 bases, J lost 6 bases, and 10 bases stayed unmatched. The CDR3 nucleotides read TGCAGCGGCGGACCGACGACAGGGGATGGCTACACCTTC. Translation: CSGGPTTGDGYTF.

V gene TRBV7-6 combines with J gene TRBJ2-7; 7 bases match TRBD1. The CDR3 totals 14 residues. Germline V CDR1 and CDR2: SGHVS, FNYEAQ. V shed 1 base, J shed 4 bases, and the junction held 4 bases outside the gene matches. Written as DNA, the CDR3 is TGTGCCAGCAGCTTAGGGGACAGAGGGTACGAGCAGTACTTC. Protein product: CASSLGDRGYEQYF.

The chain uses TRBV4-2 and TRBJ2-7; 13 nucleotides match TRBD2. This CDR3 comprises 17 residues. Germline CDR1 reads LGHNA; CDR2 reads YNFKEQ. Trimming at V came to 4 bases and at J to 3 bases, leaving 9 bases not matched to a gene. Here the CDR3 DNA reads TGTGCCAGCAGCCTACTAGCGGGAGGGCCGGGTCGCTACGAGCAGTACTTC. Amino acid sequence: CASSLLAGGPGRYEQYF.

V usage is TRBV11-1 and J usage is TRBJ1-2; perhaps TRBD1 as D (5 bases). The V and J ends lost 0 bases and 6 bases respectively, with 8 bases between them. Looked up from germline, CDR1 is SGHAT and CDR2 is FQDESV (reference sequence). The CDR3 covers 13 residues. The CDR3 DNA is TGTGCCAGCAGCTTAGCGTCAGGGAATGGCTACACCTTC. Translated: CASSLASGNGYTF.

The chain carries TRBV6-5 and TRBJ2-1, with 8 bases identical to TRBD2. Germline CDR1 MNHEY, CDR2 SVGAGI. The CDR3 has 16 amino acids. Trimming took 0 bases from V and 5 from J; bases not matched to a gene: 6. Here the CDR3 DNA reads TGTGCCAGCAGTTACTCCCCGGGGGGGCGCCACAATGAGCAGTTCTTC. It encodes CASSYSPGGRHNEQFF.

Only a few counts were recorded for this clone. The CDR3 DNA reads TGTGCCAGCTCATCACAGTCTATCTCTGGAAACACCATATATTTT. Protein sequence: CASSSQSISGNTIYF. The chain joins TRBV18 to TRBJ1-3; D is unclear. The CDR3 has 15 amino acids. The V and J ends lost 5 bases and 0 bases respectively, with 11 bases between them. Germline values: CDR1 KGHSH, CDR2 LQKENI.

J is TRBJ1-2 and V is TRBV6-5, with a tentative D call TRBD1 (6 bases). Trimming removed 2 bases from V and 8 bases from J, with 9 bases in between. The CDR3 spans 12 residues. CDR1 and CDR2 (germline): MNHEY, SVGAGI. The CDR3 DNA is TGTGCCAGCAGTTACCGAACAGGGGGCTACACCTTC. This gives the protein CASSYRTGGYTF.

This chain links TRBV6-5 with TRBJ2-3, with 11 positions matching TRBD2. This CDR3 is built from 16 residues. The V gene's germline CDR1 is MNHEY and CDR2 SVGAGI. V shed 0 bases and J 7 bases; nucleotides not matched to a gene: 6. CDR3 in DNA: TGTGCCAGCAGTTACTCGTCACTAGCGGGAGAGTATACGCAGTATTTT. Translated: CASSYSSLAGEYTQYF.

The chain carries TRBV19 and TRBJ1-5, with TRBD1 as a possible D gene (6 bases). The CDR3 is made up of 16 amino acids. In germline, CDR1 is LNHDA, CDR2 SQIVND (reference sequence). V was trimmed by 2 bases and J by 4 bases, leaving 15 bases between them. CDR3 nucleotide sequence: TGTGCCAGTAGTATATACTCCAGGGGCGGGAATCAGCCCCAGCATTTT. Translating it yields CASSIYSRGGNQPQHF. The full variable domain, its missing parts supplied by reference TRBV19 and TRBJ1-5, is DGGITQSPKYLFRKEGQNVTLSCEQNLNHDAMYWYRQDPGQGLRLIYYSQIVNDFQKGDIAEGYSVSREKKESFPLTVTSAQKNPTAFYLCASSIYSRGGNQPQHFGDGTRLSIL.

As concerns this clone: One junction end disagrees with the germline gene, perhaps due to a read error. The genes are TRBV4-3 and TRBJ2-3; TRBD2 matches at 8 bases. From germline, CDR1 is LGHNA and CDR2 YSLEER. The CDR3 extends over 15 amino acids. The CDR3 protein is CASSQAWTSIDTQYF. The CDR3 DNA follows: TGCGCCAGCAGCCAAGCATGGACTAGCATAGATACGCAGTATTTT.

This sequence joins TRBV6-5 and TRBJ1-1; 7 bases map to TRBD1. The CDR3 is made up of 13 amino acids. The germline V gene encodes CDR1 MNHEY and CDR2 SVGAGI. V lost 0 bases to trimming and J lost 8 bases; unmatched junction nucleotides: 3. In DNA, the CDR3 is TGTGCCAGCAGTTACTCGGGACAGCTCGAAGCTTTCTTT. It is translated as CASSYSGQLEAFF.